The 20 T cell receptor beta chains given below trace back to one sample, sequenced in a study of T cells after yellow fever vaccination. Each CDR3 protein is one row after TCRdb ran MiXCR on the 5' RACE reads. The sample records 200,000 or so distinct CDR3 sequences, approximately 6.7% being singletons. This specimen consisted of CD4+ T cells sorted from PBMCs, obtained on the day of the yellow fever booster vaccination. These receptors came from a man aged 25 to 40 who received the YFV17D yellow fever vaccine.

This clonotype was observed a few times. The rearrangement links TRBV20-1 to TRBJ2-3; D is uncertain. Germline lookup yields CDR1 DFQATT and CDR2 SNEGSKA (reference sequence). Trimming removed 0 bases at V and 8 bases at J, with 9 bases between. This CDR3 contains 12 residues. The CDR3 protein is CSARDQAVTQYF. CDR3 sequence (DNA): TGCAGTGCTAGAGACCAAGCAGTTACGCAGTATTTT.

This chain joins TRBV7-6 and TRBJ2-2; 12 bases fit TRBD2. Looked up from germline, CDR1 is SGHVS and CDR2 is FNYEAQ. The trim removed 0 bases at V and 6 bases at J, leaving 2 bases unmatched. This CDR3 is 16 amino acids long. The CDR3 sequence is CASSLAASGRAGELFF. The CDR3 DNA sequence: TGTGCCAGCAGCTTAGCTGCTAGCGGGAGGGCCGGGGAGCTGTTTTTT.

This clonotype was seen only a few times. The chain joins TRBV10-3 to TRBJ1-1, with unresolved D. V was clipped by 3 bases and J by 0 bases, with 11 bases between them. The germline V gene encodes CDR1 ENHRY and CDR2 SYGVKD. The CDR3 extends over 15 amino acids. The CDR3 DNA reads as TGTGCCATCAGTGAAAGGTCACCACTGAACACTGAAGCTTTCTTT. As protein: CAISERSPLNTEAFF.

This clonotype was counted a few times. The chain carries TRBV12-3 or TRBV12-4 and TRBJ2-7; 8 nucleotides match TRBD2. The CDR3 is made up of 15 amino acids. The junction had 8 bases not matched to a gene; V was cut back by 0 bases and J by 7 bases. CDR3 sequence reads: CASSLAASGGEEQYF. CDR3 nucleotide sequence: TGTGCCAGCAGTTTAGCTGCGAGCGGGGGAGAGGAGCAGTACTTC.

This clonotype appeared many times. This rearrangement joins TRBV6-5 to TRBJ2-5; 8 positions agree with TRBD1. CDR1 and CDR2 from the germline V gene are MNHEY and SVGAGI. V gave up 6 bases and J gave up 5 bases; unmatched junction bases: 11. The CDR3 consists of 15 residues. CDR3 coding DNA: TGTGCCAGCAGGCAGACAGGGGCCCCCCCTGAGACCCAGTACTTC. This gives the protein CASRQTGAPPETQYF.

This clonotype was seen many times. J is TRBJ2-3 and V is TRBV20-1, with a weak D call TRBD1 (6 bases). Trimming took 3 bases from V and 0 from J, leaving 10 bases between them. The germline V gene has CDR1 DFQATT and CDR2 SNEGSKA (reference sequence). The CDR3 is made up of 14 amino acids. The CDR3 protein is CSARRDTSTDTQYF. For the CDR3, the DNA is TGCAGTGCTAGGAGGGACACTAGCACAGATACGCAGTATTTT.

This clonotype was seen a few times. The V gene is TRBV5-1, the J gene TRBJ2-6, with unresolved D. With 4 bases removed from V and 2 bases from J, the gap between germline ends came to 13 bases. Germline values: CDR1 SGHRS, CDR2 YFSETQ. There are 16 residues in the CDR3. For the CDR3, the DNA is TGCGCCAGCAGCCGGATTTTTTTCGCTGGGGCCAACGTCCTGACTTTC. Translating it yields CASSRIFFAGANVLTF.

This clonotype has just a few counts. CDR3 protein: CASSLGVSDTQYF. The CDR3, as DNA: TGTGCCAGCAGCTTAGGGGTCTCAGATACGCAGTATTTT. The chain has TRBV11-2 and TRBJ2-3; no clear D. CDR1 and CDR2 (germline): SGHAT, FQNNGV. The CDR3 is 13 amino acids. Trimming left V 1 base short and J 4 bases short, with 6 bases between.

This clonotype was picked up many times. The chain is built from TRBV12-3 or TRBV12-4 and TRBJ2-5, with D possibly matching TRBD2 (5 bases). The CDR3 extends over 13 amino acids. V was pared by 3 bases and J by 4 bases, with 9 bases between. DNA for the CDR3: TGTGCCAGCAGTTTCTACGAGGGAGAGACCCAGTACTTC. As protein: CASSFYEGETQYF.

The chain uses TRBV7-9 and TRBJ2-1; D could derive from TRBD1 or TRBD2 (6 bases each). The CDR3 length is 13 residues. Trimming removed 11 bases at V and 9 bases at J, with 20 bases between. Germline V CDR1 and CDR2: SEHNR, FQNEAQ (reference sequence). CDR3 residues: CAGRALGGGEQFF. The CDR3, as DNA: TGTGCCGGCCGGGCCTTAGGAGGGGGTGAGCAGTTCTTC.

The chain carries TRBV15 and TRBJ1-6, with D unresolved. V lost 0 bases and J lost 10, with 10 bases in between. In germline, CDR1 is LNHNV, CDR2 YYDKDF (reference sequence). CDR3 length: 14 amino acids. The CDR3 sequence is CATSRDVEGSPLHF. The CDR3 DNA is TGTGCCACCAGCAGAGACGTGGAAGGGTCACCCCTCCACTTT.

This clonotype was seen ten or more times. This chain links TRBV3-1 with TRBJ1-1; no reliable D call. This CDR3 comprises 14 residues. V was clipped by 8 bases and J by 2 bases, with 15 bases between them. Germline V gene data show CDR1 as LGHDT and CDR2 as YNNKEL (reference sequence). CDR3 nucleotide sequence: TGTGCCAGCCGCCCAGCCGGACCCAACACTGAAGCTTTCTTT. It encodes CASRPAGPNTEAFF. Full variable domain (rest looked up from reference TRBV3-1 and TRBJ1-1): DTAVSQTPKYLVTQMGNDKSIKCEQNLGHDTMYWYKQDSKKFLKIMFSYNNKELIINETVPNRFSPKSPDKAHLNLHINSLELGDSAVYFCASRPAGPNTEAFFGQGTRLTVV.

This clonotype was found many times. The CDR3 loop reads CSVVKGSHEQFF. CDR3 coding DNA: TGCAGCGTTGTTAAGGGGTCACATGAGCAGTTCTTC. V and J are TRBV29-1 and TRBJ2-1; possible D gene TRBD1, 5 bases. V shed 4 bases and J shed 8 bases, with 12 bases lying between them. CDR3 size: 12 residues. Germline values: CDR1 SQVTM, CDR2 ANQGSEA.

This clonotype was counted at least ten times. V and J are TRBV5-5 and TRBJ1-6, with D uncertain. Germline V gene sequence: CDR1 SGHKS, CDR2 YYEKEE (reference sequence). V dropped 5 bases and J dropped 8 bases, with 11 bases sitting between them. The CDR3 consists of 13 residues. In DNA, the CDR3 is TGTGCCAGCAGGTCCCTTGGAGATTCACCCCTCCACTTT. It yields the protein CASRSLGDSPLHF.

This clonotype was detected only a few times. This rearrangement joins TRBV5-6 to TRBJ1-2; no firm D call. Deletions cut 3 bases from V and 5 bases from J, with 17 bases between. The CDR3 is 15 amino acids. The V gene's germline CDR1 is SGHDT and CDR2 YYEEEE. The CDR3 DNA reads as TGTGCCAGCAGCTCAGTCGCGGCCTTGAGTTATGGCTACACCTTC. Translating gives CASSSVAALSYGYTF.

This clonotype came up many times. V gene TRBV12-3 or TRBV12-4 combines with J gene TRBJ2-1; 11 nucleotides match TRBD2. The CDR3 loop spans 15 amino acids. Trimming cost V 5 bases and J 9 bases; bases outside gene matches: 9. CDR3 residues: CASSPVAGGGIEQFF. CDR3 in DNA: TGTGCCAGCAGTCCTGTAGCGGGAGGGGGAATTGAGCAGTTCTTC.

Many counts were recorded for this clonotype. The chain is built from TRBV29-1 and TRBJ1-3; unclear D gene. The V gene's germline CDR1 is SQVTM and CDR2 ANQGSEA. V dropped 4 bases and J dropped 4 bases, with 11 bases sitting between them. This CDR3 contains 13 residues. The CDR3 DNA reads TGCAGCGTTGGATTGGGGTCCGGAAACACCATATATTTT. Translating it yields CSVGLGSGNTIYF.

There are many counts of this clonotype. The rearrangement joins TRBV20-1 to TRBJ2-7, with no clear D. The length of the CDR3 is 11 residues. The germline gives CDR1 DFQATT, CDR2 SNEGSKA (reference sequence). V was clipped by 5 bases and J by 0 bases, with 5 bases between them. The CDR3 DNA reads as TGCAGTGCTTTCTTCTCCTACGAGCAGTACTTC. This translates into CSAFFSYEQYF.

The chain employs TRBV20-1 and TRBJ1-4, with D possibly TRBD1 on 5 matching bases. Germline CDR1 reads DFQATT; CDR2 reads SNEGSKA (reference sequence). The V end lost 4 bases, the J end lost 8 bases, and 17 bases lay between the germline ends. The CDR3 extends over 14 amino acids. The CDR3 DNA sequence: TGCAGTGCTATGGGGGAGGGACGTAGCGAAAAACTGTTTTTT. It codes for CSAMGEGRSEKLFF.

V gene TRBV5-1 combines with J gene TRBJ2-3; possibly TRBD1 for D (6 bases). This CDR3 is 13 amino acids long. The germline gives CDR1 SGHRS, CDR2 YFSETQ. V was pared by 3 bases and J by 4 bases, with 9 bases between. CDR3 in amino acids: CASSSTGSDTQYF. The CDR3, as DNA: TGCGCCAGCAGCTCCACAGGGTCAGATACGCAGTATTTT.